Following are 8 T cell receptor beta chains from one sample sequenced in a study of T cells after posttransplantation cyclophosphamide. Sequencing was performed with immunoSEQ multiplex PCR; in TCRdb, only in-frame clones are kept and a portion is missing. The table has 2,000 to 3,000 clones, roughly two thirds seen once. Busulfan-fludarabine conditioning, marrow transplant, and cyclophosphamide on days +3 and +4 were administered. Sequencing was performed on PBMCs, taken 30 days after allogeneic stem cell transplant with posttransplant cyclophosphamide. These receptors all stem from a female patient aged 50-65 years who received an allogeneic stem cell transplant from a related donor, was CMV-positive, and had no GVHD. Some T cells could come from the graft donor.

The chain uses TRBV5-1 and TRBJ1-1; TRBD1 matches 10 bases. From germline, CDR1 is SGHRS and CDR2 YFSETQ. Germline trimming cut 0 bases from V and 6 bases from J; bases unmatched to any gene: 5. This CDR3 has 15 amino acids. The CDR3 is CASSLGQGALSEAFF. Here the CDR3 DNA reads TGCGCCAGCAGCTTGGGACAGGGGGCTTTGTCTGAAGCTTTCTTT.

The chain employs TRBV2 and TRBJ1-1, with D maybe TRBD1 (5 bases). The CDR3 length is 12 residues. V was pared by 3 bases and J by 11 bases, with 13 bases between. Germline assignment: CDR1 SNHLY and CDR2 FYNNEI. CDR3 nucleotide sequence: TGTGCCAGCAGTGAGGGGGGGAGTGGGGCTTTCTTT. Its translation is CASSEGGSGAFF.

The chain links TRBV6-1 to TRBJ1-2; 9 bases map to TRBD1. The germline V gene encodes CDR1 MNHNS and CDR2 SASEGT. This CDR3 is built from 13 residues. V dropped 5 bases and J dropped 8; count of bases not matched to a gene: 6. CDR3 DNA: TGTGCCAGCAGTCAACAGGGGGCGGGGGGCTACACCTTC. It is translated as CASSQQGAGGYTF.

The chain carries TRBV5-1 and TRBJ2-7; TRBD1 agrees at 10 bases. The CDR3 consists of 14 residues. Germline trimming cut 7 bases from V and 2 bases from J; bases unmatched to any gene: 6. Germline V lookup: CDR1 SGHRS, CDR2 YFSETQ. CDR3 nucleotide sequence: TGCGCCAGCCGTACCGGGACAGGGGCCTACGAGCAGTACTTC. Its protein is CASRTGTGAYEQYF.

The chain recombines TRBV18 with TRBJ1-4; D is unresolved. The CDR3 totals 14 residues. The V gene lost 1 base and the J gene lost 0 bases, with 3 bases spanning the gap. The germline gives CDR1 KGHSH, CDR2 LQKENI. CDR3 nucleotide sequence: TGTGCCAGCTCACCACGAGCAACTAATGAAAAACTGTTTTTT. Encoded protein: CASSPRATNEKLFF.

The rearrangement joins TRBV11-3 to TRBJ2-2; 9 bases are a match to TRBD2. Germline CDR1 and CDR2: SGHNT and YENEEA. The V gene end was trimmed by 5 bases and the J gene end by 5 bases; junction bases not matched to a gene: 0. The length of the CDR3 is 13 residues. CDR3 DNA: TGTGCCAGCAGCCTAGCGGGAACCGGGGAGCTGTTTTTT. As protein: CASSLAGTGELFF.

This clone was recorded a few times. The chain couples TRBV29-1 to TRBJ2-1, with 8 bases that match TRBD2. Looked up from germline, CDR1 is SQVTM and CDR2 is ANQGSEA. The CDR3 totals 13 residues. Losses at the gene ends were 3 bases for V and 9 bases for J; bases not matched to a gene: 7. The CDR3 sequence is CSVDWRGAGEQFF. The CDR3 DNA follows: TGCAGCGTTGATTGGCGGGGGGCCGGTGAGCAGTTCTTC.

This clone qualifies as large. The chain has TRBV9 and TRBJ2-7; 9 bases agree with TRBD1. The CDR3 has 16 amino acids. CDR1 SGDLS and CDR2 YYNGEE come from the germline V gene. The J segment lost 0 bases and the V segment lost 0 bases, leaving 4 bases of the junction unmatched. The chain's CDR3 is CASSVAPTGGSYEQYF. The CDR3 region has the DNA TGTGCCAGCAGCGTAGCCCCGACAGGGGGCTCCTACGAGCAGTACTTC.